This T cell receptor (beta chain) was found in a study of shared clonotypes between healthy human individuals. Sequencing was performed with immunoSEQ multiplex PCR; in TCRdb, only in-frame clones are kept and a portion is missing. The sample records about 480,000 clones, about 79% being singletons. Germline V gene sequence: CDR1 SGHRS, CDR2 YFSETQ. Trimming stripped 4 bases from V and 1 base from J, with 11 bases between. The CDR3 sequence is 14 residues long. This clonotype was sampled from a woman between 40 and 55 years old in good health. Some clones in this sample may be carry-over from other donors' samples. Sequenced input: PBMCs. The rearrangement uses TRBV5-1 and TRBJ2-5, with D possibly called TRBD1 or TRBD2 (7 bases each). The CDR3 nucleotides read TGCGCCAGCAGCCAGGGGGGGGCCCAAGAGACCCAGTACTTC. Protein sequence: CASSQGGAQETQYF.